This TCR beta chain appears in the sequencing data of a study of shared clonotypes between healthy human individuals. Study-level background: Ranging from 18 to 49 in age, donors were a couple of women and three men. Each donor had three CD4 naive, three CD4 memory, two CD8 naive and one CD8 memory plate.

Original methodology: Without quality scores, immunoSEQ junctional reads could not be filtered like full-length reads. Here immunoSEQ multiplex PCR was the method, and the copy in TCRdb shows in-frame clones only, minus some. V and J calls plus clone size are reproduced from that table; the DNA served to infer D and trimming. The sample yields about 710,000 clones, around 73% seen once. Trimming removed 5 bases at V and 1 base at J, with 11 bases between. Germline CDR1 MDHEN, CDR2 SYDVKM. The CDR3 runs to 14 residues. Sequenced input: memory CD4+ T cells sorted from blood. The subset is: CD45RA-negative fraction. The V gene is TRBV28, the J gene TRBJ1-1; tentatively, D is TRBD1 (5 bases). This TCR was sampled from a woman in her twenties or thirties in good health. Here the CDR3 DNA reads TGTGCCAGCAGTGGGGGACTCCCGAACACTGAAGCTTTCTTT. It encodes CASSGGLPNTEAFF.